Included here is one T cell receptor beta chain sequence, with context. V was pared by 7 bases and J by 2 bases, with 4 bases of the junction left unmatched. Germline V gene lookup returns CDR1 KGHDR and CDR2 SFDVKD. This CDR3 has 14 residues. Source study methods: Amplification with reference gene primers provided the estimates of nucleated cell counts. Only in-frame clones appear in the TCRdb table, and some are missing; sequencing was by immunoSEQ multiplex PCR. V and J calls and clone size come straight from that table; D and trimming were deduced from the DNA. Among tens of thousands of clones listed, around 67% were seen once. This record belongs to a study of blood T cell repertoires in COVID-19. Whole-study context: COVID-19 samples, acute and convalescent, were from the United States, Italy and Spain. T cells, B-cell-depleted T cells, or PBMCs provided the cDNA or gDNA that served as material.

The rearrangement joins TRBV24-1 to TRBJ2-7, with TRBD2 matching over 10 bases. The sample comprised peripheral blood. The TCR was taken from a human donor in a cohort sampled during active COVID-19. CDR3 sequence (DNA): TGTGCCACCAGCTCGACTAGCGGGCCCTACGAGCAGTACTTC. Protein sequence: CATSSTSGPYEQYF.